One TCR beta chain is described in this entry. Its antigen remains unidentified. The record originates from a study of OX40 agonist ivuxolimab in advanced cancers. At the level of the study: Enrolled patients in dose escalation had cancers that were hepatocellular carcinoma, melanoma, renal cell or head and neck cancer. Mean age about 60 years, range about 20 to 85; roughly 82% male.

Per germline, CDR1 SGHRS and CDR2 YFSETQ. The CDR3 spans 15 residues. V was cut by 0 bases and J by 7 bases, with 14 bases left in between. Study findings and constraints: In general, CD8+ T cells held more expanded clones than CD4+ did, on average.

Peripheral blood came from all dose cohorts at three timepoints. Generated by immunoSEQ multiplex PCR, the TCRdb table keeps only in-frame clones and is missing some. The table lists some 140,000 clones, roughly 91% of them singletons. The chain has TRBV5-1 and TRBJ2-1; weak D call: TRBD1 (6 bases). The receptor's source is an adult with an advanced solid tumor such as melanoma, head and neck, liver or kidney cancer. Sample: CD4+ or CD8+ T cells sorted from blood, taken in a trial of the OX40 agonist ivuxolimab. CDR3 in amino acids: CASSLDPDRRNEQFF. In DNA, the CDR3 is TGCGCCAGCAGCTTGGACCCAGACAGGCGGAATGAGCAGTTCTTC.